The T cell receptor beta chain described here comes from a study of shared clonotypes between healthy human individuals (dated by TCRdb to about 2020). Study-wide context: Three men and a couple of women, aged 18 to 49 years, made up the cohort. Blood TCR repertoires of roughly five healthy adults were deeply sequenced to estimate repertoire size and the extent of clonotype sharing between individuals. To increase sequencing depth and limit assay-specific biases, different laboratories used diverse techniques to prepare libraries and sequence TCR repertoires. For each donor, three plates each were used for CD4 naive and CD4 memory, two plates were used for CD8 naive, and one plate was used for CD8 memory. Between about 0.94 and 8.9 billion PBMCs per donor were obtained by leukapheresis. What the study reported, not specific to this receptor: Larger estimated clonotype richness was generally found for naive subsets than for memory subsets. Compared with non-shared clonotypes, the clonotypes found in all four sorted-subset donors had higher generation probabilities. Across several donors, approximately 5% of naive CD4, approximately 4% of naive CD8, about 2.3% of memory CD4, and 0.4% of memory CD8 clonotypes were shared. Pairwise subsampling indicated that sequencing depth was expected to affect the degree of clonotype sharing among donors. Rarefaction of sorted-subset datasets indicated incomplete sequencing despite the large sequencing depth. Sampling was restricted to blood, and TCR repertoires in tissues likely differ from the TCR repertoires found in blood. Because the study included only a small number of donors, the genetic and exposure-history diversity represented was limited.

About this clone itself: Its antigen is unknown. No qualities accompany the bases; no much larger clone lies one base away.

The CDR1 and CDR2 encoded by the germline V gene are MDHEN and SYDVKM. The CDR3 numbers 15 residues from cysteine through phenylalanine. Solely the CDR3 DNA is kept, with 45 bases framed from the first base. V is clipped by 5 bases and J by 7 bases, and the sequence between their germline boundaries is 17 bases long. TCR CDR3 regions were amplified from genomic DNA by multiplex PCR using the deep immunoSEQ assay. Extracted genomic DNA from each cell subset was spread evenly across all wells of several immunoSEQ 96-well plates, with each plate serving as a replicate. For sorted subsets, each replicate PCR was loaded with roughly 0.2 ug genomic DNA, equivalent to about 33,000 T cell genomes. Purified libraries were measured with a Qubit 3.0 fluorometer, size-checked on a Bioanalyzer 2100, and measured again with the KAPA Library Quantification kit. A separate single-read 150-cycle Illumina NextSeq 550 flow cell was used to sequence each immunoSEQ 96-well plate. Per the original workflow: Because only junctional sequences without quality scores were contained in the immunoSEQ output, filtering matching that applied to full-length reads could not be performed. To assign V/J genes and CDR3, sequences were annotated against IMGT germline references using PyIR, a Python wrapper for IgBLAST v1.9. Reads were removed for weak V/J assignments (E-value above 1e-6), missing CDR3, stop codons, out-of-frame junctions, or ambiguous translated residues. V3J clonotypes were defined as sequences sharing the same inferred V gene, J gene, and CDR3 amino acid sequence. Percentage overlap between repertoires was computed as shared unique clonotypes divided by the size of the smaller repertoire. Richness of each repertoire was evaluated using RTK rarefaction, the Chao1 estimator, and Recon v2.1 estimates of unobserved clonotypes. For all TCRbeta clonotypes obtained by the gDNA method from a handful of donors, generation probabilities were computed with OLGA. TCRdb mirrors the immuneACCESS table, restricted to in-frame sequences. Some clones are absent from its copies; in checked studies, under half trace to an unresolved V gene, and the reason for the others is unknown. The DNA gave D and trimming, while V, J and clone size come from that table. A total of 2 million to 3 million clones appear in this sample, roughly 93% of them only once. The top ten clonotypes cover approximately 0.35% of the sample.

Donors were healthy HIV-negative adults with no recently reported acute infections or vaccinations. Only Caucasian adults living in Nashville, Tennessee, USA were represented among the donors. CD4+ T cells were enriched through magnetic negative selection, after which naive cells were positively selected on CD45RA and the remaining negative fraction served as the memory subset. Blood was collected by leukapheresis, and PBMCs were isolated by Ficoll-Histopaque density gradient centrifugation and then cryopreserved in liquid nitrogen vapor phase. Analytical flow cytometry was used to check the purity and quantity of every magnetically sorted T cell population. From each sorted fraction, genomic DNA was isolated and quantified by UV absorbance on a Nanodrop 2000c.

The TCR was taken from a young man in good health. Some clones in this sample may be carry-over from other donors' samples. The chain couples TRBV28 to TRBJ1-4, and TRBD1 may be the D gene, going by 5 matching bases. The specimen sequenced was naive CD4+ T cells from PBMCs. Sample cell subset or site, as interpreted from the label and publication: CD45RA+ positively selected. The bases read TGTGCCAGCAGTCTAGGGACGCTTCGTGGTGAAAAACTGTTTTTT. This encodes CASSLGTLRGEKLFF.